This T cell receptor beta chain was sequenced during a study of blood T cell repertoires in COVID-19. TCRdb keeps only in-frame clones here, not all; method: immunoSEQ multiplex PCR. The data hold some 190,000 clones, with about 80% observed a single time. V lost 5 bases to trimming and J lost 6 bases; unmatched junction nucleotides: 6. Looked up from germline, CDR1 is SSHAT and CDR2 is FNYEAQ (reference sequence). The CDR3 is made up of 15 amino acids. V gene TRBV7-7 combines with J gene TRBJ2-2; 10 bases map to TRBD2. This clonotype originated in a man in his 60s who had been exposed to COVID-19. Material: PBMCs or T cells enriched from blood (not recorded which). CDR3 nucleotide sequence: TGTGCCAGCAGCCCTCTAGCGGGAGAAGCCGGGGAGCTGTTTTTT. It codes for CASSPLAGEAGELFF.